One and the same sample provided the 14 T cell receptor beta chains below, sequenced in a study of blood T cells in healthy people across ages. A second about 7 to 12 cycle PCR used barcoded and J-beta primers. TCRdb passed the 5' RACE reads through MiXCR, listing each CDR3 protein once. The sample shows about 1.6 million distinct CDR3 sequences, 30% to 40% of them seen only once. The source material was blood. The receptors were sampled from a woman aged 25 to 45 in good health.

This sequence joins TRBV9 and TRBJ2-1; D possibly corresponds to TRBD2 (5 bases). V lost 1 base, J lost 2 bases, and 10 bases lay in between. CDR3 length: 15 residues. Germline CDR1 and CDR2: SGDLS and YYNGEE. The CDR3 nucleotides are TGTGCCAGCAGCGTATCTGGACTTACCTACAATGAGCAGTTCTTC. Amino acids: CASSVSGLTYNEQFF.

The V and J genes are TRBV19 and TRBJ2-1; D gene uncertain. V was cut by 4 bases and J by 9 bases, with 10 bases left in between. In germline, CDR1 is LNHDA, CDR2 SQIVND (reference sequence). CDR3 length: 12 residues. The CDR3 DNA reads as TGTGCCAGTAGTACCTATAGAAGTGAGCAGTTCTTC. This translates into CASSTYRSEQFF.

The chain has TRBV20-1 and TRBJ1-5; possible D gene TRBD1, 5 bases. CDR1 is DFQATT, CDR2 SNEGSKA, per germline (reference sequence). The V end lost 6 bases, the J end lost 7 bases, and 16 bases lay between the germline ends. The CDR3 is 13 amino acids. CDR3 bases: TGCAGTGCCCCATCAGGTTGGGACCAGCCCCAGCATTTT. Translated: CSAPSGWDQPQHF.

V usage is TRBV7-9 and J usage is TRBJ2-2, with TRBD1 matching over 8 bases. The CDR3 length is 17 residues. Germline CDR1 SEHNR, CDR2 FQNEAQ (reference sequence). The J segment lost 4 bases and the V segment lost 5 bases, leaving 12 bases of the junction unmatched. The CDR3 bases are TGTGCCAGCAGCCCCACAGTTCGGACAGGGCCCACCGGGGAGCTGTTTTTT. It encodes CASSPTVRTGPTGELFF. Full variable domain (missing parts from reference TRBV7-9 and TRBJ2-2): DTGVSQNPRHKITKRGQNVTFRCDPISEHNRLYWYRQTLGQGPEFLTYFQNEAQLEKSRLLSDRFSAERPKGSFSTLEIQRTEQGDSAMYLCASSPTVRTGPTGELFFGEGSRLTVL.

About this clonotype: The junction departs from the called germline gene at one end, perhaps through a read error. The CDR3 sequence: CAGSLVASAKNIQYF. Here the CDR3 DNA reads TGTGCCGGCAGCTTAGTGGCTAGCGCCAAAAACATTCAGTACTTC. V and J are TRBV7-2 and TRBJ2-4; a possible D gene is TRBD2 (5 bases). This CDR3 is built from 15 residues. CDR1 and CDR2 from the germline V gene are SGHTA and FQGNSA.

This clonotype was seen a few times. The V gene is TRBV11-1, the J gene TRBJ2-7, with TRBD2 identical over 11 bases. CDR3 length equals 16 residues. V was clipped by 5 bases and J by 2 bases; unmatched bases: 8. The germline gives CDR1 SGHAT, CDR2 FQDESV (reference sequence). The CDR3: CASSPQGTSGTYEQYF. CDR3 bases: TGTGCCAGCAGCCCCCAAGGGACTAGCGGAACCTACGAGCAGTACTTC.

The sample holds a few counts of this clonotype. The rearrangement links TRBV5-1 to TRBJ2-5; tentative D call: TRBD2 (6 bases). This CDR3 region has 13 residues. Trimming shortened V by 4 bases and J by 5 bases, and 12 bases separated the two germline ends. Germline CDR1 and CDR2: SGHRS and YFSETQ. This chain's CDR3 is CASSTGEGETQYF. In DNA form, the CDR3 reads TGCGCCAGCAGCACGGGAGAGGGGGAGACCCAGTACTTC.

V gene TRBV9 combines with J gene TRBJ2-1; 7 bases are shared with TRBD1. The length of the CDR3 is 14 residues. The trim removed 0 bases at V and 8 bases at J, leaving 5 bases unmatched. The germline gives CDR1 SGDLS, CDR2 YYNGEE. In nucleotides, the CDR3 is TGTGCCAGCAGCGTAGCAGACAGGGACCATGAGCAGTTCTTC. As protein: CASSVADRDHEQFF.

This sequence joins TRBV7-9 and TRBJ2-7, with 7 bases aligning to TRBD1. The end of the DNA aligns better with TRBJ2-4, so the J call may be wrong. CDR3 size: 17 residues. Germline values: CDR1 SEHNR, CDR2 FQNEAQ (reference sequence). DNA of the CDR3: TGTGCCAGCAGCTTAGCGACTATTGGGACAGCTAAAAACATTCAGTACTTC. The encoded protein is CASSLATIGTAKNIQYF.

The chain joins TRBV4-1 to TRBJ1-2, with D maybe TRBD1 (6 bases). In germline, CDR1 is MGHRA, CDR2 YSYEKL. V was clipped by 0 bases and J by 4 bases, with 12 bases between them. This CDR3 comprises 15 residues. The CDR3 spells CASSQDRGGRYGYTF. CDR3 nucleotide sequence: TGCGCCAGCAGCCAAGATCGTGGGGGGCGCTATGGCTACACCTTC.

This clonotype was detected many times. The rearrangement uses TRBV24-1 and TRBJ2-3; no clear D. The CDR3 sequence is 14 residues long. The germline V gene has CDR1 KGHDR and CDR2 SFDVKD. Trimming took off 2 bases at V and 0 bases at J, with 5 bases between the two ends. The CDR3 DNA reads as TGTGCCACCAGTGATTCGGGCAGCACAGATACGCAGTATTTT. This sequence encodes CATSDSGSTDTQYF.

Details on this clonotype: The junction does not match germline at one end; this may be a read error. The rearrangement uses TRBV10-3 and TRBJ1-2; perhaps TRBD1 as D (5 bases). The CDR3 length is 18 residues. Germline CDR1 reads ENHRY; CDR2 reads SYGVKD. The DNA for the CDR3 is TGTGCCATCGGTGAGTTGGTCCCCCCCGGGGGGTCTAACTATGGCTACACCTTC. Translated, it gives CAIGELVPPGGSNYGYTF.

In its sample, this clonotype was seen a few times. The V and J genes are TRBV3-1 and TRBJ2-7; TRBD1 is a possible D gene (7 bases). This CDR3 has 16 residues. The germline gives CDR1 LGHDT, CDR2 YNNKEL (reference sequence). With 4 bases removed from V and 5 bases from J, the gap between germline ends came to 21 bases. CDR3 amino acids: CASSPLGGGDRDEQYF. In nucleotides, the CDR3 is TGTGCCAGCAGCCCGCTGGGGGGAGGCGACAGGGACGAGCAGTACTTC.

The chain uses TRBV9 and TRBJ1-1; weak D call: TRBD1 (5 bases). Germline values: CDR1 SGDLS, CDR2 YYNGEE. The ends were cut back, 4 bases at V and 5 bases at J, with 18 bases in the middle. CDR3 length equals 15 residues. The CDR3 region is CASSPYGGSETEAFF. The CDR3 DNA reads TGTGCCAGCAGCCCCTACGGGGGGTCGGAGACTGAAGCTTTCTTT.